These 21 T cell receptor beta chains came from one sample sequenced in a study of metastatic and nonmetastatic thyroid tumors. TCRdb ran MiXCR on the PCR reads. The table includes around 40,000 clones, approximately 13% detected once. Every patient underwent thyroid surgery untreated. The sample comprised blood. The receptors were sampled from a female donor with papillary thyroid cancer or a benign thyroid nodule (not recorded which). Some clones in this sample may be carry-over from other donors' samples.

This clone was observed at least ten times. The rearrangement links TRBV7-9 to TRBJ2-7; D is possibly TRBD2 (6 bases). CDR3 size: 13 residues. Germline CDR1 reads SEHNR; CDR2 reads FQNEAQ (reference sequence). Trimming cost V 4 bases and J 6 bases, with 13 bases left between them. The CDR3 DNA reads TGTGCCAGCAGCTATGACTTCGGGGGCGAGCAGTACTTC. This codes for CASSYDFGGEQYF.

This clone showed up many times. The V gene is TRBV28, the J gene TRBJ2-1, with D uncertain. The V gene lost 7 bases and the J gene lost 8 bases, with 15 bases spanning the gap. This CDR3 contains 13 residues. Germline lookup yields CDR1 MDHEN and CDR2 SYDVKM. CDR3 nucleotides: TGTGCCAGCAACCTTAACACAGTCCATGAGCAGTTCTTC. Its protein is CASNLNTVHEQFF.

This sequence joins TRBV19 and TRBJ1-1; D unresolved. The ends were cut back, 3 bases at V and 2 bases at J, with 7 bases in the middle. CDR1 LNHDA and CDR2 SQIVND come from the germline V gene (reference sequence). CDR3 size: 13 residues. CDR3 sequence reads: CASSIGYNTEAFF. In DNA, the CDR3 is TGTGCCAGTAGTATCGGGTATAACACTGAAGCTTTCTTT.

Points on this clone: In this CDR3 the conserved last residue, phenylalanine or tryptophan, is missing, so a read error is likely. This chain connects TRBV10-3 to TRBJ2-3, with a possible D match to TRBD2 (6 bases). Germline V gives CDR1 ENHRY, CDR2 SYGVKD. V lost 5 bases to trimming and J lost 2 bases, with 11 bases between them. The CDR3 is 14 residues long. Written as DNA, the CDR3 is TGTGCCATCAGTAGCGGGCGGATCACAGATACGCAGTATTAT. This translates into CAISSGRITDTQYY.

This clone was seen repeatedly, ten times or more. This rearrangement joins TRBV28 to TRBJ2-7, with a tentative D call TRBD2 (6 bases). Germline V CDR1 and CDR2: MDHEN, SYDVKM. The CDR3 loop spans 14 amino acids. V was clipped by 8 bases and J by 0 bases, with 14 bases between them. This CDR3 is CASGVEGVSYEQYF. CDR3 coding DNA: TGTGCCAGCGGGGTGGAGGGTGTCTCCTACGAGCAGTACTTC.

V usage is TRBV11-2 and J usage is TRBJ1-1; the D is unclear. The germline V and J ends were trimmed by 4 bases and 12 bases, with 18 bases remaining between them. CDR3 length: 13 residues. Germline V gene sequence: CDR1 SGHAT, CDR2 FQNNGV. The chain's CDR3 is CASSSERVDGSFF. In DNA form, the CDR3 reads TGTGCCAGCAGCTCAGAAAGGGTCGACGGGTCTTTCTTT.

This clone was seen many times. Other DNA sequences of this sample code for an identical CDR3. The V gene is TRBV5-1, the J gene TRBJ2-5, with 16 positions matching TRBD2. Germline V CDR1 and CDR2: SGHRS, YFSETQ. The CDR3 totals 17 residues. Trimming at V came to 4 bases and at J to 5 bases, leaving 8 bases not matched to a gene. The CDR3 spells CASSKGTSGRVRETQYF. The CDR3 nucleotides are TGCGCCAGCAGCAAGGGGACTAGCGGGAGGGTCCGGGAGACCCAGTACTTC.

On this clone itself: The junction and the germline gene differ at one end; a read error may be behind it. The rearrangement uses TRBV28 and TRBJ1-1; a weak D match, TRBD1 (6 bases). Germline V gene data show CDR1 as MDHEN and CDR2 as SYDVKM. The CDR3 extends over 15 amino acids. The CDR3: CASSYQAGVNTEDFF. CDR3 sequence (DNA): TGTGCCAGCAGTTACCAGGCAGGGGTGAACACTGAAGATTTCTTT. The full variable domain, rest sourced from reference TRBV28 and TRBJ1-1, is DVKVTQSSRYLVKRTGEKVFLECVQDMDHENMFWYRQDPGLGLRLIYFSYDVKMKEKGDIPEGYSVSREKKERFSLILESASTNQTSMYLCASSYQAGVNTEDFFGQGTRLTVV.

This clone occurred many times. Given a much more abundant clone one base away, this may be a read error. The chain uses TRBV6-6 and TRBJ1-6; D unclear. CDR1 and CDR2 (germline): MNHNY, SVGAGI (reference sequence). Trimming removed 0 bases from V and 11 bases from J, with 20 bases in between. The CDR3 is 17 residues long. The CDR3 here is CASSYSTMRTANPPLHF. The CDR3 nucleotides are TGTGCCAGCAGTTACTCGACCATGAGGACGGCGAATCCACCCCTCCACTTT.

This clone was recorded a few times. This CDR3 is missing its conserved last phenylalanine or tryptophan, likely due to a read error. The gene calls are TRBV28 and TRBJ2-5, with TRBD2 matching 8 bases. This CDR3 is 14 amino acids long. Germline V lookup: CDR1 MDHEN, CDR2 SYDVKM. Here the CDR3 DNA reads TGTGTCAGCATAGCGGGACTTCGTCGGGAGACCCAGTACTTA. Protein: CVSIAGLRRETQYL.

The CDR3 is CSVFLGRDYNEQFF. In DNA form, the CDR3 reads TGCAGTGTTTTTCTGGGGCGGGATTACAATGAGCAGTTCTTC. V is TRBV20-1 and J is TRBJ2-1; D perhaps matches TRBD2 (6 bases). In germline, CDR1 is DFQATT, CDR2 SNEGSKA (reference sequence). The CDR3 consists of 14 residues. V gave up 7 bases and J gave up 4 bases, with 17 bases separating them.

This clone has just one count. Its ends do not fully match the called genes, so a read error is possible. V gene TRBV2 combines with J gene TRBJ1-5; D not resolved. Germline V CDR1 and CDR2: SNHLY, FYNNEI. CDR3 length: 14 residues. The CDR3 coding sequence is TGTGCCAGCAGTGAAACTTCAAGCAATCAGCCCCAGCGTTTT. Residues: CASSETSSNQPQRF.

This clone was counted many times. This chain connects TRBV10-3 to TRBJ2-7; 11 bases align to TRBD2. Germline V gene sequence: CDR1 ENHRY, CDR2 SYGVKD. CDR3 size: 16 residues. The V and J ends lost 10 bases and 0 bases, in that order; junction bases with no gene match: 11. CDR3 bases: TGTGCCACGAGGGGGCTAGCGGGAGGCCCCTCCTACGAGCAGTACTTC. It codes for CATRGLAGGPSYEQYF.

This clone has at least ten counts. The rearrangement joins TRBV28 to TRBJ2-2; 16 positions agree with TRBD2. This CDR3 is built from 14 residues. The V gene's germline CDR1 is MDHEN and CDR2 SYDVKM. V lost 8 bases to trimming and J lost 7 bases; unmatched junction nucleotides: 1. CDR3 in amino acids: CASGTSGRGGELFF. CDR3 sequence (DNA): TGTGCCAGCGGGACTAGCGGGAGGGGCGGGGAGCTGTTTTTT. Supplemented by reference TRBV28 and TRBJ2-2, the full variable domain reads DVKVTQSSRYLVKRTGEKVFLECVQDMDHENMFWYRQDPGLGLRLIYFSYDVKMKEKGDIPEGYSVSREKKERFSLILESASTNQTSMYLCASGTSGRGGELFFGEGSRLTVL.

This clone was detected many times. The CDR3 DNA follows: TGCAGTGCTAGAGATCAGACCTACGAGCAGTACTTC. Translated, it gives CSARDQTYEQYF. The gene calls are TRBV20-1 and TRBJ2-7, with unresolved D. CDR1 is DFQATT, CDR2 SNEGSKA, per germline (reference sequence). V was pared by 0 bases and J by 2 bases, with 5 bases between. CDR3 length: 12 amino acids.

By proportion, this clone is medium-sized. V and J are TRBV6-1 and TRBJ2-1; 11 nucleotides match TRBD2. The CDR3 is 14 residues long. CDR1 MNHNS and CDR2 SASEGT come from the germline V gene. Trimming at V came to 5 bases and at J to 5 bases, leaving 2 bases not matched to a gene. The CDR3 protein is CASSTSGGNNEQFF. The CDR3 nucleotides are TGTGCCAGCAGTACTAGCGGGGGAAACAATGAGCAGTTCTTC.

This clone occurred many times. The chain combines TRBV20-1 with TRBJ2-7, with 10 bases fitting TRBD2. From germline, CDR1 is DFQATT and CDR2 SNEGSKA (reference sequence). With 6 bases clipped from V and 2 bases from J, the junction kept 4 bases outside the gene matches. This CDR3 spans 13 amino acids. DNA for the CDR3: TGCAGTGCCTGGACTAGCGGAACCTACGAGCAGTACTTC. This encodes CSAWTSGTYEQYF.

Note on this clone: This clone may be a read error of a much larger clone one base away. V usage is TRBV7-8 and J usage is TRBJ1-1; 8 bases agree with TRBD1. Germline V gene lookup returns CDR1 SGHVS and CDR2 FQNEAQ. The CDR3 covers 15 residues. DNA of the CDR3: TGTGCCAGCAGCGTCCAGGGGGCGGGGGTCACTGGAGCTTTCTTT. Translation gives CASSVQGAGVTGAFF.

This chain's CDR3 is CSASPAGLTLTHEQFF. CDR3 bases: TGCAGTGCTAGTCCGGCGGGCCTTACACTTACCCATGAGCAGTTCTTC. This chain uses TRBV20-1 with TRBJ2-1; TRBD2 might be the D (5 bases). This CDR3 contains 16 residues. V was shortened by 3 bases and J by 8 bases, with 23 bases between the two germline ends. Germline V gene lookup returns CDR1 DFQATT and CDR2 SNEGSKA (reference sequence).

This clone has a count of ten or more. This chain connects TRBV6-5 to TRBJ1-2; TRBD1 matches 7 bases. Germline trimming cut 6 bases from V and 4 bases from J; bases unmatched to any gene: 20. The CDR3 has 18 amino acids. Germline CDR1 and CDR2: MNHEY and SVGAGI. CDR3 sequence: CASRSSRQGLKLRYGYTF. The CDR3 nucleotides are TGTGCCAGCAGATCTTCACGACAGGGTTTGAAACTACGCTATGGCTACACCTTC.

There are many counts of this clone. The chain carries TRBV7-9 and TRBJ1-6; D is unresolved. The CDR3 loop spans 14 amino acids. CDR1 is SEHNR, CDR2 FQNEAQ, per germline (reference sequence). The V end lost 2 bases, the J end lost 7 bases, and 9 bases lay between the germline ends. The CDR3 coding sequence is TGTGCCAGCAGCTTAATACGGTTGAATTCACCCCTCCACTTT. As protein: CASSLIRLNSPLHF.